This T cell receptor (beta chain) was sequenced in a study of cytomegalovirus exposure and HLA in healthy donors. The CDR3 loop spans 19 amino acids. CDR1 is SGHTA and CDR2 is FQGNSA in the germline V gene. V shed 1 base and J 5 bases; nucleotides not matched to a gene: 17. Study conclusions and caveats: Excluded were some V segments that proved indistinguishable, including TRBV6-2 and TRBV6-3. It was reported that the classifier diagnosed cytomegalovirus status with high specificity and sensitivity in both the original and validation cohorts. Some TCR beta chains (roughly 150 of them) were listed as cytomegalovirus-associated.

PCR employed 60 Vbeta and 13 Jbeta primers. Generated by immunoSEQ multiplex PCR, the TCRdb table keeps only in-frame clones and is missing some. Among some 200,000 clones listed, around 80% were seen once. Of note for this clone: Antigen: not known.

Sequenced input: PBMCs. The receptor's source is a woman aged 30 to 39 in good health and CMV-seropositive. This chain connects TRBV7-2 to TRBJ2-7; 10 bases are a match to TRBD2. CDR3 in DNA: TGTGCCAGCAGCTTAGTCTCTAGCGGGAGTGGGGGACTAGGGGACGAGCAGTACTTC. Amino acids: CASSLVSSGSGGLGDEQYF.